This is a list of T cell receptor beta chains from one sample in a study of blood T cell repertoires in COVID-19. Measured with immunoSEQ multiplex PCR; TCRdb has only the in-frame clones, and not every one. The sample carries about 80,000 clones, around 88% recorded once. Sequenced: peripheral blood. Every receptor here comes from a woman older than 75 with acute or convalescent COVID-19. Both conserved end residues are trimmed from each CDR3.

length	V	J	CDR3
13	TRBV20-1	TRBJ1-2	SASLLTVPPYGYT
13	TRBV5-6	TRBJ2-3	ASSLPLQGTDTQY
15	TRBV4-2	TRBJ2-3	ASSQDWGRGSTDTQY
12	TRBV6-1	TRBJ1-2	ASSEGQGNYGYT
11	TRBV27	TRBJ1-2	ASSTDRAGGYT
11	TRBV4-1	TRBJ1-4	ASSRSVGEKLF
9	TRBV12-3/TRBV12-4	TRBJ2-7	ASSWGSEQY
13	TRBV14	TRBJ2-1	ASSQGGAGGGEQF
12	TRBV7-2	TRBJ1-2	ASSSLRGKDGYT
13	TRBV23-1	TRBJ1-3	ASSQSPPEGDTIY
13	TRBV5-1	TRBJ1-4	ASSYQGDANEKLF
11	TRBV6-2/TRBV6-3	TRBJ1-5	ASSLDITQPQH
12	TRBV6-5	TRBJ1-3	ASTSGGRGNTIY
12	TRBV5-5	TRBJ1-1	ASSMDSLNTEAF
15	TRBV27	TRBJ2-1	ASSLSYGGAVSNEQF
13	TRBV4-1	TRBJ1-2	ASSRSGTEWYGYT
14	TRBV7-7	TRBJ1-4	ASSLSPGQSNEKLF
11	TRBV5-1	TRBJ2-1	ASRLQGGNEQF
13	TRBV5-1	TRBJ2-2	ASSLNAGNAGELF
14	TRBV6-5	TRBJ2-7	ASSLSGSRGNYEQY
11	TRBV5-1	TRBJ2-7	ASSPTVTYEQY
12	TRBV5-1	TRBJ2-7	ASSLKGLTYEQY
14	TRBV19	TRBJ2-1	ASQKGGTSLYNEQF
13	TRBV4-2	TRBJ1-5	ASSQATRGGQPQH
16	TRBV20-1	TRBJ1-5	SASAATGFEYSNQPQH
12	TRBV5-4	TRBJ2-3	ASRKQGGPDTQY
18	TRBV2	TRBJ2-3	ASRGLAGGFTGVHTDTQY
12	TRBV5-1	TRBJ1-1	ASSFGHRDTEAF
13	TRBV11-2	TRBJ2-2	ASSLDRVSTGELF
10	TRBV11-1	TRBJ1-2	ASSLTGSGYT
13	TRBV6-2/TRBV6-3	TRBJ1-6	ASSYSGQGYSPLH
14	TRBV20-1	TRBJ2-5	SASTTSGRAQETQY
13	TRBV7-9	TRBJ2-7	ASSFGGTGAHEQY
12	TRBV28	TRBJ2-5	ASSQQGGQGTQY
13	TRBV6-1	TRBJ1-1	ASSEKGGGGTEAF
12	TRBV6-6	TRBJ1-2	ASSYAAENYGYT
13	TRBV4-1	TRBJ1-1	ASSQVGQGGTEAF
16	TRBV6-2/TRBV6-3	TRBJ2-7	ASSYGGTGFVYSYEQY
13	TRBV13	TRBJ2-3	ASSLGRASTDTQY
11	TRBV5-6	TRBJ1-2	ASSSQGAFGYT
13	TRBV11-3	TRBJ1-1	ASSLAGTAYYEAF
11	TRBV7-9	TRBJ2-4	ASAGGIKNIQY
15	TRBV30	TRBJ2-3	AWSPGLAGGSSDTQY
9	TRBV6-5	TRBJ2-5	ASSPGETQY
12	TRBV4-3	TRBJ1-2	ASSQDGGSAGYT
15	TRBV7-2	TRBJ2-2	ASSLDPDRARTGELF
11	TRBV11-2	TRBJ2-2	ASSDGGARQLF
10	TRBV6-5	TRBJ2-3	ASSYDGYTQY
13	TRBV15	TRBJ2-5	ATSSPDRDWETQY
13	TRBV11-2	TRBJ1-6	ASSSVQGRNSPLH
11	TRBV2	TRBJ2-2	ASRGVTTGELF
11	TRBV12-3/TRBV12-4	TRBJ2-7	ASSQRMAYEQY
13	TRBV19	TRBJ2-7	ASSMSTGGAYEQY
14	TRBV4-2	TRBJ2-1	ASSQDLAGASSEQF
12	TRBV6-5	TRBJ2-7	ASKNEGGVYEQY
17	TRBV30	TRBJ1-4	AWSLKGQGAGITNEKLF
15	TRBV11-2	TRBJ2-3	ASSLGGRTGGIDTQY
14	TRBV27	TRBJ2-3	ASSHRGNFGTDTQY
11	TRBV10-3	TRBJ2-1	AISSGSRDEQF